The T cell receptor beta chain under discussion was sequenced for a study of cytomegalovirus exposure and HLA in healthy donors. Primers included in the PCR were 60 Vbeta and 13 Jbeta primers. Data came from immunoSEQ multiplex PCR; TCRdb stores just in-frame clones and leaves some out. Among 30,000 or so clones listed, about 60% were seen once. Study results and caveats: Near-uniform donor sequencing depth was presumed by presence/absence analyses. Cytomegalovirus association was listed for around 170 TCR beta chains.

With regard to this clone: Its antigen is not known.

The sequence came from a man between 50 and 59 years old in good health and CMV-seropositive. The sample taken for sequencing was PBMCs.

The CDR3 is CASSLGLAGDHSGQYF. The CDR3 region has the DNA TGCGCCAGCAGCTTGGGGCTAGCGGGAGACCATTCAGGGCAGTACTTC. The chain uses TRBV5-1 and TRBJ2-7; 10 bases are shared with TRBD2. Trimming cost V 0 bases and J 9 bases; bases outside gene matches: 12. CDR1 is SGHRS and CDR2 is YFSETQ in the germline V gene. The CDR3 is made up of 16 amino acids.